Listed below are T cell receptor beta chains from one sample, sequenced in a study of blood T cells in healthy people across ages. A single record per CDR3 protein comes from TCRdb applying MiXCR to the 5' RACE reads. The profile shows about a million distinct CDR3 sequences, 30% to 40% of them singletons. Sequenced: blood. Receptor source: a man between 18 and 29 years old in good health. CDR3s include the opening cysteine and the closing phenylalanine or tryptophan. Each record gives: CDR3 DNA, CDR3 protein, D gene, clone size, J gene, V gene. D genes are given only for firm matches. The size of a clone is reported for some rows only, either as once, few or many, or as a class for expanded clones.

CDR3 DNA: TGTGCCAGCAGTTTGAGGGGGCCCTCCTACGAGCAGTACTTC
CDR3 protein: CASSLRGPSYEQYF
D gene: TRBD1
clone size: many
J gene: TRBJ2-7
V gene: TRBV12-3/TRBV12-4

CDR3 DNA: TGTGCCAGCAGCCCTCGGGAGGGGCGGGAGATTGCTGAAACTGAGCAGTTCTTC
CDR3 protein: CASSPREGREIAETEQFF
D gene: TRBD2
clone size: .
J gene: TRBJ2-1
V gene: TRBV4-2

CDR3 DNA: TGTGCCAGCAGTTCCATGGCCCACCGAACAGCTAGCAATCAGCCCCAGCATTTT
CDR3 protein: CASSSMAHRTASNQPQHF
D gene: .
clone size: .
J gene: TRBJ1-5
V gene: TRBV28

CDR3 DNA: TGCGCCAGCAGCCAAGAAGGGACGGGGAATTATGGCTACACCTTC
CDR3 protein: CASSQEGTGNYGYTF
D gene: .
clone size: .
J gene: TRBJ1-2
V gene: TRBV4-3

CDR3 DNA: TGCAGCGTTGAAGTAAGTGCCAGATCCAATGAGCAGTTCTTC
CDR3 protein: CSVEVSARSNEQFF
D gene: .
clone size: many
J gene: TRBJ2-1
V gene: TRBV29-1

CDR3 DNA: TGTGCGTCCGGGGTCCCGTTGTGGGGGGAGCTGTTTTTT
CDR3 protein: CASGVPLWGELFF
D gene: .
clone size: .
J gene: TRBJ2-2
V gene: TRBV2

CDR3 DNA: TGTGCCAGCAGCCGACAGGGTCAGCCCCAGCATTTT
CDR3 protein: CASSRQGQPQHF
D gene: TRBD1
clone size: .
J gene: TRBJ1-5
V gene: TRBV6-2/TRBV6-3

CDR3 DNA: TGCAGCGTCAGAAACGGGGTTAGGACAGGTACGCAGTATTTT
CDR3 protein: CSVRNGVRTGTQYF
D gene: TRBD1
clone size: .
J gene: TRBJ2-3
V gene: TRBV29-1

CDR3 DNA: TGTGCCAGCAGTTATGGGTCGGATACGCAGTATTTT
CDR3 protein: CASSYGSDTQYF
D gene: .
clone size: many
J gene: TRBJ2-3
V gene: TRBV6-5

CDR3 DNA: TGTGCCAGCAGTTTATCCAGTTCCCCAAATTCACCCCTCCACTTT
CDR3 protein: CASSLSSSPNSPLHF
D gene: .
clone size: .
J gene: TRBJ1-6
V gene: TRBV12-3/TRBV12-4

CDR3 DNA: TGTGCCAGCAGCGTGTCAGGGAGTGGGCAAGAGACCCAGTACTTC
CDR3 protein: CASSVSGSGQETQYF
D gene: .
clone size: many
J gene: TRBJ2-5
V gene: TRBV9

CDR3 DNA: TGCGCCAGCAGCGCCGTGGACAGTACAGCTAACTATGGCTACACCTTC
CDR3 protein: CASSAVDSTANYGYTF
D gene: .
clone size: few
J gene: TRBJ1-2
V gene: TRBV5-1

CDR3 DNA: TGTGCCAGCAGCCCGGGACAGGGGGCGCCCTTTGAAAAACTGTTTTTT
CDR3 protein: CASSPGQGAPFEKLFF
D gene: TRBD1
clone size: .
J gene: TRBJ1-4
V gene: TRBV12-3/TRBV12-4

CDR3 DNA: TGTGCCAGCACTATGCGGAGGTTCGATAGCAATCAGCCCCAGCATTTT
CDR3 protein: CASTMRRFDSNQPQHF
D gene: .
clone size: few
J gene: TRBJ1-5
V gene: TRBV7-9

CDR3 DNA: TGCAGTGCTCCTCCCCGACAGGGGAACACTGAAGCTTTCTTT
CDR3 protein: CSAPPRQGNTEAFF
D gene: TRBD1
clone size: .
J gene: TRBJ1-1
V gene: TRBV20-1

CDR3 DNA: TGCAGTGCTCGGGACGCTTCCCAGTCCTCACCCCTCCACTTT
CDR3 protein: CSARDASQSSPLHF
D gene: .
clone size: once
J gene: TRBJ1-6
V gene: TRBV20-1

CDR3 DNA: TGTGCCAGTAGTACCCGCCAGGGGGCGCACGCTTTCTTT
CDR3 protein: CASSTRQGAHAFF
D gene: TRBD1
clone size: .
J gene: TRBJ1-1
V gene: TRBV19

CDR3 DNA: TGTGCCAGCTCACCAACGAGCAGGCCCGGGGAGCTGTTTTTT
CDR3 protein: CASSPTSRPGELFF
D gene: .
clone size: .
J gene: TRBJ2-2
V gene: TRBV18

CDR3 DNA: TGTGCCAGCAGCCGGGACAGGGCTTCGGCAGATACGCAGTATTTT
CDR3 protein: CASSRDRASADTQYF
D gene: TRBD1
clone size: few
J gene: TRBJ2-3
V gene: TRBV7-3

CDR3 DNA: TGTGTCAGCAGTTACCGGGACAGAAATTTCCAAGAGACCCAGTACTTC
CDR3 protein: CVSSYRDRNFQETQYF
D gene: TRBD1
clone size: .
J gene: TRBJ2-5
V gene: TRBV6-6

CDR3 DNA: TGCGCCAGCAGCCAAGAATTCGGACAGGGTCATGGCTACACCTTC
CDR3 protein: CASSQEFGQGHGYTF
D gene: TRBD1
clone size: many
J gene: TRBJ1-2
V gene: TRBV4-1

CDR3 DNA: TGCAGTGCTAGATACAGGGGCGGGGGTGACAATGAGCAGTTCTTC
CDR3 protein: CSARYRGGGDNEQFF
D gene: .
clone size: .
J gene: TRBJ2-1
V gene: TRBV20-1

CDR3 DNA: TGCAGCGTTGATTTGGTTGAGTCTAACTATGGCTACACCTTC
CDR3 protein: CSVDLVESNYGYTF
D gene: .
clone size: .
J gene: TRBJ1-2
V gene: TRBV29-1

CDR3 DNA: TGTGCCAGCAGTTTACGTCTCCGGGGAACCGGGGAGCTGTTTTTT
CDR3 protein: CASSLRLRGTGELFF
D gene: .
clone size: .
J gene: TRBJ2-2
V gene: TRBV12-3/TRBV12-4

CDR3 DNA: TGTGCCATCAGTGAGGGGACAGGGAGTATACACTATGGCTACACCTTC
CDR3 protein: CAISEGTGSIHYGYTF
D gene: TRBD1
clone size: .
J gene: TRBJ1-2
V gene: TRBV10-3

CDR3 DNA: TGCAGTGCTAGCACAGGGAGTGTTGCTTCCTACGAGCAGTACTTC
CDR3 protein: CSASTGSVASYEQYF
D gene: .
clone size: few
J gene: TRBJ2-7
V gene: TRBV20-1

CDR3 DNA: TGTGCCAGCAGTTTGGGGGTCGTTCAGCCCCAGCATTTT
CDR3 protein: CASSLGVVQPQHF
D gene: .
clone size: .
J gene: TRBJ1-5
V gene: TRBV28

CDR3 DNA: TGTGCCAGCACCTCAGGACAGGTGATAAACACTGAAGCTTTCTTT
CDR3 protein: CASTSGQVINTEAFF
D gene: TRBD1
clone size: many
J gene: TRBJ1-1
V gene: TRBV6-2/TRBV6-3

CDR3 DNA: TGTGCCACCAGCAGAGATTTAGGGGCAGATACGCAGTATTTT
CDR3 protein: CATSRDLGADTQYF
D gene: .
clone size: .
J gene: TRBJ2-3
V gene: TRBV15

CDR3 DNA: TGCAGTGCTAGAGTTGGTAGCTCCTTAAATTCACCCCTCCACTTT
CDR3 protein: CSARVGSSLNSPLHF
D gene: .
clone size: many
J gene: TRBJ1-6
V gene: TRBV20-1

CDR3 DNA: TGCAGTGCTTTCGACAGGGGAGATTCACCCCTCCACTTT
CDR3 protein: CSAFDRGDSPLHF
D gene: TRBD1
clone size: .
J gene: TRBJ1-6
V gene: TRBV20-1

CDR3 DNA: TGCAGTGCTCCCCTTGGCGGGGCCCCCCCCAACACGCAGTATTTT
CDR3 protein: CSAPLGGAPPNTQYF
D gene: .
clone size: .
J gene: TRBJ2-3
V gene: TRBV20-1

CDR3 DNA: TGTGCCAGCAGCTTAGCCGCGGACAGTGCATCCCAGCATTTT
CDR3 protein: CASSLAADSASQHF
D gene: .
clone size: .
J gene: TRBJ1-5
V gene: TRBV7-9

CDR3 DNA: TGCGCCAGCGGTAGCGGGAGTAGCACAGATACGCAGTATTTT
CDR3 protein: CASGSGSSTDTQYF
D gene: TRBD2
clone size: .
J gene: TRBJ2-3
V gene: TRBV5-1

CDR3 DNA: TGTGCCAGCAGTTACTGGGGGGGAACCCGTGGCTACGAGCAGTACTTC
CDR3 protein: CASSYWGGTRGYEQYF
D gene: TRBD2
clone size: few
J gene: TRBJ2-7
V gene: TRBV6-5

CDR3 DNA: TGTGCCAGCTCCGTGGGGACTAGCGGGGGATTTAGCTCCTACAATGAGCAGTTCTTC
CDR3 protein: CASSVGTSGGFSSYNEQFF
D gene: TRBD2
clone size: .
J gene: TRBJ2-1
V gene: TRBV28

CDR3 DNA: TGTGCCAGCAGTTACTCCTACATGACAGGGACGAACACTGAAGCTTTCTTT
CDR3 protein: CASSYSYMTGTNTEAFF
D gene: TRBD1
clone size: .
J gene: TRBJ1-1
V gene: TRBV6-6

CDR3 DNA: TGCAGTGCTAGAGATCGTAGGAACAATGAGCAGTACTTC
CDR3 protein: CSARDRRNNEQYF
D gene: .
clone size: .
J gene: TRBJ2-5
V gene: TRBV20-1

CDR3 DNA: TGCAGTGCCAATCGTCCAGCTAACTATGGCTACACCTTC
CDR3 protein: CSANRPANYGYTF
D gene: .
clone size: few
J gene: TRBJ1-2
V gene: TRBV20-1

CDR3 DNA: TGTGCCAGCAGCGGACAGGGGATAAACTATGGCTACACCTTC
CDR3 protein: CASSGQGINYGYTF
D gene: TRBD1
clone size: .
J gene: TRBJ1-2
V gene: TRBV9

CDR3 DNA: TGTGCCAGCAGCTTATTGCCCACAGGTAGCTCCTATAATTCACCCCTCCACTTT
CDR3 protein: CASSLLPTGSSYNSPLHF
D gene: .
clone size: few
J gene: TRBJ1-6
V gene: TRBV7-2

CDR3 DNA: TGTGCCAGCAGCCCTCGGTGGGACAGGTCCGCTTACGAGCAGTACTTC
CDR3 protein: CASSPRWDRSAYEQYF
D gene: TRBD1
clone size: few
J gene: TRBJ2-7
V gene: TRBV7-2

CDR3 DNA: TGTGCCAGCCGGTTGGGGGGAAGGTCCTCTCGGGTGAACACTGAAGCTTTCTTT
CDR3 protein: CASRLGGRSSRVNTEAFF
D gene: .
clone size: few
J gene: TRBJ1-1
V gene: TRBV3-1

CDR3 DNA: TGCAGTGCTAGTACAGAGAACACCGGGGAGCTGTTTTTT
CDR3 protein: CSASTENTGELFF
D gene: .
clone size: .
J gene: TRBJ2-2
V gene: TRBV20-1

CDR3 DNA: TGTGCCAGCAGTTCCCTCCAGCGGGGGACCAATGAGCAGTTCTTC
CDR3 protein: CASSSLQRGTNEQFF
D gene: TRBD2
clone size: few
J gene: TRBJ2-1
V gene: TRBV6-2/TRBV6-3

CDR3 DNA: TGCAGTGCTAGAGAAGAGGGGTCCTATGGCTACACCTTC
CDR3 protein: CSAREEGSYGYTF
D gene: .
clone size: .
J gene: TRBJ1-2
V gene: TRBV20-1

CDR3 DNA: TGTGCCAGCAGCCAAGATACCGGGACACCTTCCACCTGCGAAAAACTGTTTTTT
CDR3 protein: CASSQDTGTPSTCEKLFF
D gene: .
clone size: .
J gene: TRBJ1-4
V gene: TRBV14

CDR3 DNA: TGTGCCAGCAGCTTATGGAGCGGGACAGAATACAATGAGCAGTACTTC
CDR3 protein: CASSLWSGTEYNEQYF
D gene: .
clone size: .
J gene: TRBJ2-5
V gene: TRBV7-9

CDR3 DNA: TGTGCCAGCAGCCCCTACCGCTCCTACAATGAGCGGTTCTTC
CDR3 protein: CASSPYRSYNERFF
D gene: .
clone size: .
J gene: TRBJ2-1
V gene: TRBV9

CDR3 DNA: TGCGCCAGCAGCCAAGTGTCTGCAACTAATGAAAAACTGTTTTTT
CDR3 protein: CASSQVSATNEKLFF
D gene: .
clone size: .
J gene: TRBJ1-4
V gene: TRBV4-3

CDR3 DNA: TGTGCCAGCAGGAAGTTCCAGGGGGCAGCAGATACGCAGTATTTT
CDR3 protein: CASRKFQGAADTQYF
D gene: TRBD1
clone size: few
J gene: TRBJ2-3
V gene: TRBV7-2

CDR3 DNA: TGCGCCAGCAGCCAAGGAGTCCTGGACGGCAAGGAAAAACTGTTTTTT
CDR3 protein: CASSQGVLDGKEKLFF
D gene: .
clone size: .
J gene: TRBJ1-4
V gene: TRBV4-1

CDR3 DNA: TGTGCCAGCAGCCGTCCTATCCCAGGGATCGGCACAGATACGCAGTATTTT
CDR3 protein: CASSRPIPGIGTDTQYF
D gene: .
clone size: .
J gene: TRBJ2-3
V gene: TRBV3-1

CDR3 DNA: TGTGCCTCAGGGGCAGGGGCGTACAATGAGCAGTTCTTC
CDR3 protein: CASGAGAYNEQFF
D gene: .
clone size: .
J gene: TRBJ2-1
V gene: TRBV6-5